The text below deals with one TCR beta chain. Antigen specificity is unknown. The sample belongs to a study of Ad26.COV2.S vaccination and SARS-CoV-2 variants. Study conclusions and caveats: Vaccine and placebo recipients had comparable breadth of non-spike TCRs.

V was shortened by 2 bases and J by 2 bases, with 8 bases between the two germline ends. The germline gives CDR1 MNHEY, CDR2 SVGAGI. The CDR3 runs 14 residues. Measured with immunoSEQ multiplex PCR; TCRdb has only the in-frame clones, and not every one. The data show more than 150,000 clones, around 85% seen once. The starting material was peripheral blood, obtained after recovery from COVID-19. The chain couples TRBV6-5 to TRBJ2-3; the D is unclear. This receptor was obtained from a human donor who had recovered from COVID-19. DNA for the CDR3: TGTGCCAGCAGTTACGAGCGATCCACAGATACGCAGTATTTT. Translation gives CASSYERSTDTQYF.